This section outlines one TCR beta chain sequence together with its context. This CDR3 has 15 amino acids. The germline V gene has CDR1 KGHDR and CDR2 SFDVKD. V lost 3 bases and J lost 4; bases outside the gene matches: 6. This entry belongs to a study of blood T cell repertoires in COVID-19. Repertoires were generated with immunoSEQ multiplex PCR, while TCRdb's copy carries only in-frame clones and drops some. The sample includes hundreds of thousands of clones, roughly nine tenths of them seen just once. This receptor was identified in a woman in her fifties or sixties with COVID-19, enrolled during active disease. What was sequenced was peripheral blood. The chain joins TRBV24-1 to TRBJ1-2; 8 positions agree with TRBD1. CDR3 DNA sequence: TGTGCCACCAGTGATGGGACAGGCGCGGTCTATGGCTACACCTTC. It translates to CATSDGTGAVYGYTF.